Sequencing of this T cell receptor (beta chain) was carried out in a study of shared clonotypes between healthy human individuals. Study-level results: Some clonotypes were shared by all four sorted-subset donors, while others were not shared. The non-shared ones had lower generation probabilities than the shared ones. In having few donors, the study represented limited genetic and exposure-history diversity.

V was cut by 0 bases and J by 0 bases, with 12 bases left in between. Germline CDR1 SNHLY, CDR2 FYNNEI. CDR3 length: 17 amino acids. Each PCR replicate from the sorted subsets contained roughly 210 ng DNA, which is about 30,000 T cell genomes. Using immunoSEQ multiplex PCR, the repertoire was profiled, and TCRdb retains in-frame clones only, with some absent. The sample consists of 560,000 or so clones, about 95% of them appearing once. Cells designated naive CD8 were CD45RO-negative and were positively selected for CCR7, with terminally differentiated effector memory CD45RA+ cells excluded. About this clone: Its specificity is not known.

The rearrangement joins TRBV2 to TRBJ2-1, with a tentative D call TRBD2 (6 bases). The sequenced sample consisted of naive CD8+ T cells sorted from blood. The sequence was collected from a woman in her twenties or thirties in good health. The CDR3 region is CASSEAPGGPSYNEQFF. CDR3 coding DNA: TGTGCCAGCAGTGAAGCACCCGGAGGGCCCTCCTACAATGAGCAGTTCTTC.